This T cell receptor (beta chain) comes out of a study of tumor and adjacent non-tumor tissue in lung cancer. Background on the study: Patients were aged about 30 to 85, 9 to 10 men and about 5 women, stage I to III. On average, productive TCRbeta reads reached about 4 million per sample.

This sample's RNA came from whole unsorted tissue. The normal lung tissue was taken more than 3 cm from the tumor edge. This clonotype was found many times. The CDR3 spans 14 residues. Trimming took 1 base from V and 2 from J, leaving 11 bases between them. Germline lookup yields CDR1 DFQATT and CDR2 SNEGSKA (reference sequence). Three rounds of nested PCR, following a modified ARM-PCR protocol, produced the TCRbeta library. TCRdb reprocessed the multiplex PCR reads via MiXCR and lists one record per CDR3 protein. The sample includes roughly 75,000 distinct CDR3 sequences, less than 75% seen only once; the top ten take about 30%.

The J gene is TRBJ2-5, the V gene TRBV20-1, with D hard to call. The clonotype was recovered from a woman aged 45-60 years with non-small cell lung cancer. The specimen was distant non-tumor lung tissue. In DNA, the CDR3 is TGCAGTGCTAGAGCTAATAAGCTTCAAGAGACCCAGTACTTC. It translates to CSARANKLQETQYF.